What follows is one TCR beta chain and its context. What antigen it recognizes has not been identified. Nothing much larger sits one base from this clone, and base qualities are not available. Including cysteine and phenylalanine, the CDR3 has 16 amino acids. The only DNA kept is the CDR3, 48 bases in frame from the first base. The germline V gene supplies CDR1 MNHGY and CDR2 SAAAGT. V is pruned by 0 bases and J by 0 bases, leaving 4 bases of the junction without a gene match. The data stem from a study of circulating tumor DNA in untreated peripheral T-cell lymphoma listed by TCRdb under 2021. On the study overall, not on this receptor specifically: Tumor-specific clonotypes were found in roughly 76% of patients, coming from approximately 86% of baseline tissues and around 69% of baseline serum samples.

To find tumor-specific TCR clonotypes, researchers sequenced baseline tumor tissue that had been collected prior to treatment. Next-generation sequencing of T-cell receptor sequences was used to monitor peripheral T-cell lymphoma patients receiving frontline treatment on a trial. The method behind the library was the immunoSEQ multiplex PCR assay. TCRdb obtained this table from immuneACCESS and retained in-frame rearrangements with V and J assigned. These tables miss some clones; where compared with another copy, unresolved V genes account for less than half of the shortfall, and the remainder is unexplained. This sample has about 7,000 clones in its table, and around 74% of those were observed once. Together, the top ten hold approximately 17% of the sample.

This receptor was taken from a human donor with peripheral T-cell lymphoma. The chain couples TRBV6-8 to TRBJ2-7, and TRBD2 aligns with 8 junction nucleotides. Input material: tumor tissue. The nucleotides are TGTGCCAGCAGTTACTCAGGCGGGAGGTCCTCCTACGAGCAGTACTTC. The translation is CASSYSGGRSSYEQYF.